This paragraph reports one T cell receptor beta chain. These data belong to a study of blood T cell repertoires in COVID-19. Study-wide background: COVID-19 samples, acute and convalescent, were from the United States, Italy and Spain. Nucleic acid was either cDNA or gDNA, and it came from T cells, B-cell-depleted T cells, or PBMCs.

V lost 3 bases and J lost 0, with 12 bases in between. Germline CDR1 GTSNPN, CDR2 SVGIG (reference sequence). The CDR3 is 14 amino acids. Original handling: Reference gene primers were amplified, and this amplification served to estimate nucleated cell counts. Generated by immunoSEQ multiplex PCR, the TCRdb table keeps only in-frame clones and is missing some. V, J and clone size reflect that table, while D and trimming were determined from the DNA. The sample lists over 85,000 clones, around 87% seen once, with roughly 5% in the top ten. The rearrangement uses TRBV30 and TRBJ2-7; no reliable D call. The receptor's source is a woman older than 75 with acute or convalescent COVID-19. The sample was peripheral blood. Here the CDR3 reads CAWSTQRSSYEQYF. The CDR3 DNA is TGTGCCTGGAGCACGCAAAGGAGCTCCTACGAGCAGTACTTC.